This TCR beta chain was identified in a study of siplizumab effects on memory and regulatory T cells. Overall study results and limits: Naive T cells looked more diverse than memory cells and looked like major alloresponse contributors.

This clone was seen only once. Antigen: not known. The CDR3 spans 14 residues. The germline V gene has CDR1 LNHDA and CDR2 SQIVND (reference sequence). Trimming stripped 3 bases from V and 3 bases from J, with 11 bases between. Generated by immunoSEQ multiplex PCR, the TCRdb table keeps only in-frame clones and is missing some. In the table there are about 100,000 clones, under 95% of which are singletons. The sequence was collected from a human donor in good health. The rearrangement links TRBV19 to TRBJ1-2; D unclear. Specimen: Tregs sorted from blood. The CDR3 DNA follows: TGTGCCAGTAGTATGAATCTTCAGGACTATGGCTACACCTTC. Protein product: CASSMNLQDYGYTF.